The T cell receptor (beta chain) described here comes from a study of T-cell memory formation after mild COVID-19. In TCRdb, the 5' RACE reads were re-called with MiXCR into one record per CDR3 protein. The table includes roughly 86,000 distinct CDR3 sequences, more than 13% detected once. This CDR3 comprises 14 residues. Trimming took 5 bases from V and 5 from J, leaving 15 bases between them. Sequencing was performed on PBMCs or a T cell subset sorted from them (not recorded which). This TCR came from a man between 18 and 29 years old who had mild COVID-19 (a few samples of this study predate the infection). Cell type and time point are not known. This chain connects TRBV12-3 or TRBV12-4 to TRBJ1-1, with D unresolved. The CDR3 loop is CASSRTEVGTEAFF. CDR3 DNA sequence: TGTGCCAGCAGTCGGACGGAGGTCGGGACTGAAGCTTTCTTT.